This T cell receptor (beta chain) is drawn from a study of blood T cell repertoires in COVID-19. Background on the study: Sites in the United States, Italy and Spain provided acute and convalescent COVID-19 samples. From T cells, B-cell-depleted T cells, or PBMCs came the material, which was cDNA or gDNA.

Germline-derived CDR1 and CDR2 are SNHLY and FYNNEI. This CDR3 region has 12 residues. The V end was cut by 2 bases, the J end by 5 bases, with 6 bases between. This clone turned up a few times. Original analysis: From reference gene primer amplification, estimates of nucleated cell counts were derived. Assay used: immunoSEQ multiplex PCR; TCRdb lists only in-frame clones, some missing. V and J calls and clone size are as listed in that table; D and trimming were resolved from the DNA. The table has about 120,000 clones, roughly 76% seen once. This TCR was sampled from a human donor in a cohort sampled during active COVID-19. The rearrangement uses TRBV2 and TRBJ1-2, with D unclear. Material for sequencing was peripheral blood. The CDR3 DNA is TGTGCCAGCAGTGAAACAGCTTATGGCTACACCTTC. It translates to CASSETAYGYTF. The full variable domain, in which reference TRBV2 and TRBJ1-2 provide the parts outside the CDR3, is EPEVTQTPSHQVTQMGQEVILRCVPISNHLYFYWYRQILGQKVEFLVSFYNNEISEKSEIFDDQFSVERPDGSNFTLKIRSTKLEDSAMYFCASSETAYGYTFGSGTRLTVV.